This TCR beta chain was documented in a study of cytomegalovirus exposure and HLA in healthy donors. Germline assignment: CDR1 LNHNV and CDR2 YYDKDF (reference sequence). The ends lost 0 bases at V and 0 bases at J; junction bases unmatched: 14. CDR3 length: 19 amino acids. The PCR was carried out with 60 Vbeta primers and 13 Jbeta primers. Assay used: immunoSEQ multiplex PCR; TCRdb lists only in-frame clones, some missing. The data hold 150,000 to 200,000 clones, with 77% observed a single time. A few counts support this clone. This sequence originates from a young woman in good health and CMV-seronegative. This sequence joins TRBV15 and TRBJ2-7; 7 nucleotides agree with TRBD1. Source material: PBMCs. CDR3 sequence: CATSRDLGYRGQLSYEQYF. The CDR3 bases are TGTGCCACCAGCAGAGATCTTGGGTACAGGGGACAGCTCTCCTACGAGCAGTACTTC.